This T cell receptor (beta chain) was found in a study of blood T cell repertoires in COVID-19. Study details: Both acute and convalescent COVID-19 samples were obtained from the United States, Italy and Spain.

Here immunoSEQ multiplex PCR was the method, and the copy in TCRdb shows in-frame clones only, minus some. The repertoire holds roughly 100,000 clones, with more than 90% as singletons. CDR3 length equals 14 residues. V shed 2 bases and J shed 4 bases, with 12 bases lying between them. CDR1 is MNHEY, CDR2 SVGAGI, per germline. The rearrangement links TRBV6-5 to TRBJ2-7; D is undetermined. This clonotype was obtained from a man between 18 and 35 years old with acute or convalescent COVID-19. Specimen: peripheral blood. The CDR3 DNA reads TGTGCCAGCAGTTACGCGCCTGTCGAGTACGAGCAGTACTTC. The encoded protein is CASSYAPVEYEQYF.